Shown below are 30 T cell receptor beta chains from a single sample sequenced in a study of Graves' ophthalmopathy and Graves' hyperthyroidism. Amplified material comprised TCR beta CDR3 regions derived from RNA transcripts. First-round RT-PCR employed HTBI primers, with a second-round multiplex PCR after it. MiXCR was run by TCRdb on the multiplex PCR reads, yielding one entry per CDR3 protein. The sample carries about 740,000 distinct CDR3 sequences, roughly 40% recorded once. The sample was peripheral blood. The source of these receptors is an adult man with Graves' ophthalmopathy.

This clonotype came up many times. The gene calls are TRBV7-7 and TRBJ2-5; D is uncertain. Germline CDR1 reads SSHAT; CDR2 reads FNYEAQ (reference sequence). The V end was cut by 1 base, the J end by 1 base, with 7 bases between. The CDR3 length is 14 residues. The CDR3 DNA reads TGTGCCAGCAGCTTAGACAACAGCCAAGAGACCCAGTACTTC. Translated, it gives CASSLDNSQETQYF.

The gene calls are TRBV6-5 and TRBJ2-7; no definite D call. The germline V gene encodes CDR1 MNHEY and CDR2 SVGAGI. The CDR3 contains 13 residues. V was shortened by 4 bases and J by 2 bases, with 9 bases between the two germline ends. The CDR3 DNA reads TGTGCCAGCAGTTTCCCAGGTCCCTACGAGCAGTACTTC. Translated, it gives CASSFPGPYEQYF.

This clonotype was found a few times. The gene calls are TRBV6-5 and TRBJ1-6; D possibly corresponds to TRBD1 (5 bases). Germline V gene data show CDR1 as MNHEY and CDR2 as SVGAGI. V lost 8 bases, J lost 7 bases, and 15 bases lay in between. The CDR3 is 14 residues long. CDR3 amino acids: CASGGRLENSPLHF. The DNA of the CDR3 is TGTGCCAGCGGGGGACGACTTGAGAATTCACCCCTCCACTTT.

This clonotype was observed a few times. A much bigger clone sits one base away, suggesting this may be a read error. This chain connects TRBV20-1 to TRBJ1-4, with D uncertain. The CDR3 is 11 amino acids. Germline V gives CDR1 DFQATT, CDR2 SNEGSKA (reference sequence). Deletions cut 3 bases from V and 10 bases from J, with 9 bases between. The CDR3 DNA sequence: TGCAGTGCTAGCCTAGGTGGAAAACTGTTTTTT. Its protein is CSASLGGKLFF.

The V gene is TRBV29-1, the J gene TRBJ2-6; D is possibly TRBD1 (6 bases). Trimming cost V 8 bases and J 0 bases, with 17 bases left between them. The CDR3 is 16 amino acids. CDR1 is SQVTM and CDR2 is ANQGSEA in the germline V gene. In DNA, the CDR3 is TGCAGCTTAACGGCCAGGGGCAGCTCTGGGGCCAACGTCCTGACTTTC. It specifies CSLTARGSSGANVLTF.

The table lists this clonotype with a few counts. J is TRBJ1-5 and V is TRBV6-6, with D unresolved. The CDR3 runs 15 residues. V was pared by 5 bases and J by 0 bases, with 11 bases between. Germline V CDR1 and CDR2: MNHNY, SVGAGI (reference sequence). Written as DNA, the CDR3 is TGTGCCAGCAGTGCCTCAGGTTATAGCAATCAGCCCCAGCATTTT. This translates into CASSASGYSNQPQHF.

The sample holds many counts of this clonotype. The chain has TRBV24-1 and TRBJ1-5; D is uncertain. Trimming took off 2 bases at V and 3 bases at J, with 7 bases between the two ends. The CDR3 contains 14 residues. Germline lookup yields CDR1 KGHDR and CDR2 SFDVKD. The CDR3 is CATSDYLSNQPQHF. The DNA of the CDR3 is TGTGCCACCAGTGATTATCTATCCAATCAGCCCCAGCATTTT.

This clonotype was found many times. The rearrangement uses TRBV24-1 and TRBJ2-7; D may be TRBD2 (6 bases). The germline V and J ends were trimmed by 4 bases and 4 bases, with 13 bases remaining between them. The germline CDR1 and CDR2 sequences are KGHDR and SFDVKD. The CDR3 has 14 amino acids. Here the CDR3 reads CATSDPGRGYEQYF. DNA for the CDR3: TGTGCCACCAGTGACCCTGGGCGGGGATACGAGCAGTACTTC.

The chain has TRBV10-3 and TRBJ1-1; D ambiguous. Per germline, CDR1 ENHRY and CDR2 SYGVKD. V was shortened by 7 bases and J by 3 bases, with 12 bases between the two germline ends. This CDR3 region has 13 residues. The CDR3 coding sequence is TGTGCCATCAACGGAAAGTGGGACACTGAAGCTTTCTTT. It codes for CAINGKWDTEAFF.

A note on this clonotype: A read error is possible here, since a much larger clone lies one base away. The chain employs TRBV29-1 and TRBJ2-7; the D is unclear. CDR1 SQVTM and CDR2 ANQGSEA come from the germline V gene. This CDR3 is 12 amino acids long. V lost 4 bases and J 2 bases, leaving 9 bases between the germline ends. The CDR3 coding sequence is TGCAGCGTTGGGCCCGCAACCTACGAGCAGTACTTC. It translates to CSVGPATYEQYF.

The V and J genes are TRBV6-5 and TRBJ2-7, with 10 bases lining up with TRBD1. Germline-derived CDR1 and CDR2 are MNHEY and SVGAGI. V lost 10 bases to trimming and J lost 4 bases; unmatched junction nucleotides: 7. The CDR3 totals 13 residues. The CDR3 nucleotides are TGTGCCACTACCCGGGGACAGGGGTACGAGCAGTACTTC. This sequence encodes CATTRGQGYEQYF.

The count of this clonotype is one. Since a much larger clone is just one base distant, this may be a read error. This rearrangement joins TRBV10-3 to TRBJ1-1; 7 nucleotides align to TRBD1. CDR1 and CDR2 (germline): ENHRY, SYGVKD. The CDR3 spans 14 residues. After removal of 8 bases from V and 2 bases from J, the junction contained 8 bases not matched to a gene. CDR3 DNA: TGTGCCATCGGCCCTACAGGGGTTAACACTGAAGCTTTCTTT. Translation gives CAIGPTGVNTEAFF.

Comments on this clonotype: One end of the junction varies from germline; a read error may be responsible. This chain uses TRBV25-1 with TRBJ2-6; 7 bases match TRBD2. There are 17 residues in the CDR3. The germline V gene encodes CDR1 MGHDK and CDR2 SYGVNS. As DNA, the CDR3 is TGCGCCAGCAGCCGAGGCCGGGAGGCCTCTGGGGCCAACGTCCTGACTTTC. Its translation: CASSRGREASGANVLTF.

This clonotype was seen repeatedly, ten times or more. CDR3 residues: CAISDIQILTYGYTF. The CDR3 bases are TGTGCCATCAGTGACATACAGATACTCACCTATGGCTACACCTTC. The chain uses TRBV10-3 and TRBJ1-2, with D hard to call. Germline V CDR1 and CDR2: ENHRY, SYGVKD. V dropped 3 bases and J dropped 4 bases, with 15 bases sitting between them. The CDR3 loop spans 15 amino acids.

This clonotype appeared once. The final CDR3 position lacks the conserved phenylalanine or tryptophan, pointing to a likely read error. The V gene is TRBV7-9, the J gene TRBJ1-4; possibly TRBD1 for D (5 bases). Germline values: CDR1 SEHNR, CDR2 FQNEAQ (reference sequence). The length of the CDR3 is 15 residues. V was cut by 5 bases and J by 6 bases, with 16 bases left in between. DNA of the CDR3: TGTGCCAGCAGCCCTCTCGAAGGCAGGGATGAAAAACTGTTTCTT. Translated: CASSPLEGRDEKLFL.

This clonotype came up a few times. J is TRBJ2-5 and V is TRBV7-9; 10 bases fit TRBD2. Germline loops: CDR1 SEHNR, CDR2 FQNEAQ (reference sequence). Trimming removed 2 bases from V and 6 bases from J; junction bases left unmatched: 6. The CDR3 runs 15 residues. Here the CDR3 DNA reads TGTGCCAGCAGCTTAAGCGGGGGGGACATCAAGACCCAGTACTTC. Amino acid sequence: CASSLSGGDIKTQYF.

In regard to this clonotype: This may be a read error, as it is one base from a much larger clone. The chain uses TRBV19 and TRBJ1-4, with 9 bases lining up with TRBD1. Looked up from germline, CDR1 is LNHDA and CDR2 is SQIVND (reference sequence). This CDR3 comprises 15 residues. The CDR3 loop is CVSSPGRTGDEKLFF. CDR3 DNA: TGTGTCAGTAGTCCCGGGCGGACAGGGGATGAAAAACTGTTTTTT. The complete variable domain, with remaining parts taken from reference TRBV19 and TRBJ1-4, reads DGGITQSPKYLFRKEGQNVTLSCEQNLNHDAMYWYRQDPGQGLRLIYYSQIVNDFQKGDIAEGYSVSREKKESFPLTVTSAQKNPTAFYLCVSSPGRTGDEKLFFGSGTQLSVL.

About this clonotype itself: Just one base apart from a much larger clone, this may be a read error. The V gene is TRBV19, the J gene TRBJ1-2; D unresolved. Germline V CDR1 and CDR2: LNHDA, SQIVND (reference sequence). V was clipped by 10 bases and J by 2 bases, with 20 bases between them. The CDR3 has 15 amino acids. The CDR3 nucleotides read TGTGCCAATACCGCAGGACGCACCCTGAACTATGGCTACACCTTC. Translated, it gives CANTAGRTLNYGYTF.

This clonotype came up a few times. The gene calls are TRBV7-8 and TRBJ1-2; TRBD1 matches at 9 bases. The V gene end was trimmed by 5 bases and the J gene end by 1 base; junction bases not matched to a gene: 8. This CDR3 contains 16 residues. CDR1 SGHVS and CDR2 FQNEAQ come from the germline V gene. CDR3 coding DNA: TGTGCCAGCAGCCCCGGGACAGGGACATTTAACTATGGCTACACCTTC. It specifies CASSPGTGTFNYGYTF.

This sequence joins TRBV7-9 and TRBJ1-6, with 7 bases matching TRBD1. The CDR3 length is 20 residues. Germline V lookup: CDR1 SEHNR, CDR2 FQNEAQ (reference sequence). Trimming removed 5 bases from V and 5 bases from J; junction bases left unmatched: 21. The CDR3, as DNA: TGTGCCAGCAGCCAAGCAGCTACGTATCGGTTGACAGGGAATAATTCACCCCTCCACTTT. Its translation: CASSQAATYRLTGNNSPLHF.

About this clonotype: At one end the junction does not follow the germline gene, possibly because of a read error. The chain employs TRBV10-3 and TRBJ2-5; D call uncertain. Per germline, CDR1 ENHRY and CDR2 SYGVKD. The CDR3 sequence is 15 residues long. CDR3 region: CASSYDGSSQETQYF. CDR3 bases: TGTGCCAGCAGTTACGACGGCAGCTCTCAAGAGACCCAGTACTTC.

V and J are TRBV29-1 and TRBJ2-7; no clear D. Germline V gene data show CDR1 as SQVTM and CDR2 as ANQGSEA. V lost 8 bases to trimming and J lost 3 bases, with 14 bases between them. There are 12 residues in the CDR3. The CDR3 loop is CSLNFVGYEQYF. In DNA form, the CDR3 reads TGCAGCTTAAATTTCGTGGGCTACGAGCAGTACTTC.

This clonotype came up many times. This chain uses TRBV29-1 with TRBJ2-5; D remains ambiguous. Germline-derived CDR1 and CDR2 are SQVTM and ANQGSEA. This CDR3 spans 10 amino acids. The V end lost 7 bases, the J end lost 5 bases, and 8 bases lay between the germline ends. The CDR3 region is CSAGRETQYF. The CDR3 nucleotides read TGCAGCGCCGGTCGTGAGACCCAGTACTTC. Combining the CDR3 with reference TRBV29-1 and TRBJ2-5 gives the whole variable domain SAVISQKPSRDICQRGTSLTIQCQVDSQVTMMFWYRQQPGQSLTLIATANQGSEATYESGFVIDKFPISRPNLTFSTLTVSNMSPEDSSIYLCSAGRETQYFGPGTRLLVL.

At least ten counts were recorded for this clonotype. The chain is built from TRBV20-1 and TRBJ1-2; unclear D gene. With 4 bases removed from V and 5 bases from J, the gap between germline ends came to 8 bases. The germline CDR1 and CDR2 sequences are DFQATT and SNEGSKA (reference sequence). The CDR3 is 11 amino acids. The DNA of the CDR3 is TGCAGTGCTACAATCCGGTATGGCTACACCTTC. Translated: CSATIRYGYTF.

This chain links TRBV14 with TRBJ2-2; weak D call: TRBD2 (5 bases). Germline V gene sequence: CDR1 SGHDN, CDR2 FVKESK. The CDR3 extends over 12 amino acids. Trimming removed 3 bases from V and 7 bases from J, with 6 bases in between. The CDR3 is CASSQRVGELFF. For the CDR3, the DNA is TGTGCCAGCAGCCAGAGGGTCGGGGAGCTGTTTTTT.

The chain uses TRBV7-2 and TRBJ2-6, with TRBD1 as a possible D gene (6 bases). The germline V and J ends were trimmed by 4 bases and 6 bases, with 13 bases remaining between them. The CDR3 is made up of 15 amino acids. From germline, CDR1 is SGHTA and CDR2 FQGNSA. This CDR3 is CASSWRTELANVLTF. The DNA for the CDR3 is TGTGCCAGCAGCTGGAGGACAGAATTGGCCAACGTCCTGACTTTC.

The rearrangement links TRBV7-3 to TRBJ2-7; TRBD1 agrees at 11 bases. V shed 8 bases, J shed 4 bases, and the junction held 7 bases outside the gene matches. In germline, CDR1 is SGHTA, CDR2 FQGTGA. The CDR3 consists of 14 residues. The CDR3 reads CASQPRDRGYEQYF. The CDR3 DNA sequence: TGTGCCAGCCAACCCCGGGACAGGGGGTACGAGCAGTACTTC.

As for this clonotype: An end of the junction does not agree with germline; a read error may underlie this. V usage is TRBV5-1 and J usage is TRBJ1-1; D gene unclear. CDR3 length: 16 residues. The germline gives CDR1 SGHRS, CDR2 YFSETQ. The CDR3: CASSVRPVTGNAEAFF. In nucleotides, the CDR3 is TGTGCCAGCAGCGTACGACCGGTGACGGGGAACGCTGAAGCTTTCTTT.

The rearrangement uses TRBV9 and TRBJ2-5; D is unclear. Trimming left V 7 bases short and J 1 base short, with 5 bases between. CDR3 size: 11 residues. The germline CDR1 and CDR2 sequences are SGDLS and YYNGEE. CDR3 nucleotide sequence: TGTGCCAGCGTGACCCAAGAGACCCAGTACTTC. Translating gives CASVTQETQYF.

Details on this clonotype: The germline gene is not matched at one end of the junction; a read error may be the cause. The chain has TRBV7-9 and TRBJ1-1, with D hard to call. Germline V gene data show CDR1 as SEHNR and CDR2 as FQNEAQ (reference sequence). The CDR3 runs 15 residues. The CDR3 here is CASSRSGSLGTEAFF. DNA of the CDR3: TGCGCCAGCAGCAGGTCGGGGTCGTTGGGCACTGAAGCTTTCTTT.